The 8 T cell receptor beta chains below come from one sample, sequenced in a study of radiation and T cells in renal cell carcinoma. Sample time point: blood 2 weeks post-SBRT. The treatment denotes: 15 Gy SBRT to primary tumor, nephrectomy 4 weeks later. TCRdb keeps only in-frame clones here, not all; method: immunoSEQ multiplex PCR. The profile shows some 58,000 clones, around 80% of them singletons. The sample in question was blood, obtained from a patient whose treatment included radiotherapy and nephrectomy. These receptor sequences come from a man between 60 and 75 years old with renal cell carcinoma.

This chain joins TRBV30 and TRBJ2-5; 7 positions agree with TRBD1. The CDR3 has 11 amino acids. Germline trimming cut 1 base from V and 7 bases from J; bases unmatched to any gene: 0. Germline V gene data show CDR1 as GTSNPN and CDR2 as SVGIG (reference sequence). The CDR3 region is CAWSGQGTQYF. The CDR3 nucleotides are TGTGCCTGGAGTGGACAGGGGACCCAGTACTTC.

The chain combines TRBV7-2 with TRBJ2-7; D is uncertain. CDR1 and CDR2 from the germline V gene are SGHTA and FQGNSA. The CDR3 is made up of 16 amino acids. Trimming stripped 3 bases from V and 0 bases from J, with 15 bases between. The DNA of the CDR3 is TGTGCCAGCAGCTTGGGATCGGCCGTTAGCTCCTACGAGCAGTACTTC. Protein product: CASSLGSAVSSYEQYF.

The CDR3 bases are TGCGCCAGCAGTAAGGGGGAGGGCACTGAAGCTTTCTTT. As protein: CASSKGEGTEAFF. The chain joins TRBV5-1 to TRBJ1-1; possibly TRBD1 for D (6 bases). CDR3 size: 13 residues. CDR1 SGHRS and CDR2 YFSETQ come from the germline V gene. V shed 5 bases and J shed 4 bases, with 12 bases lying between them.

CDR3 region: CASSLEFRGTRKTKQFF. In DNA form, the CDR3 reads TGTGCCAGCAGCTTAGAGTTTCGGGGTACCCGGAAAACCAAGCAGTTCTTC. The chain uses TRBV7-9 and TRBJ2-1; D may be TRBD2 (5 bases). The CDR3 is made up of 17 amino acids. The V end was cut by 1 base, the J end by 11 bases, with 24 bases between. The V gene's germline CDR1 is SEHNR and CDR2 FQNEAQ (reference sequence).

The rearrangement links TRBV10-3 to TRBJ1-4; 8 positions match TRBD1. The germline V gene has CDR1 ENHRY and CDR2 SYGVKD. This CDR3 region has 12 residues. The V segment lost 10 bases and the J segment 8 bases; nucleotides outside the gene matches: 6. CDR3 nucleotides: TGTGCCAGCCGACAGGGGAGCGAAAAACTGTTTTTT. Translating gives CASRQGSEKLFF.

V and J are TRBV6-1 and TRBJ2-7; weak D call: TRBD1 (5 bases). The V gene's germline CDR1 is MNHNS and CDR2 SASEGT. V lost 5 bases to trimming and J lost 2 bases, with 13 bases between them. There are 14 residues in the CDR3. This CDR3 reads CASSPHLGAYEQYF. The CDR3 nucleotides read TGTGCCAGCAGTCCCCATCTAGGGGCCTACGAGCAGTACTTC.

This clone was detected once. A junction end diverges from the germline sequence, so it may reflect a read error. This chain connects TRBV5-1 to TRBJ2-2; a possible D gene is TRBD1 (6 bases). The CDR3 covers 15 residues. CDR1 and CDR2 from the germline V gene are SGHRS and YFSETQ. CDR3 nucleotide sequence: TGCGCCAGCAGCTTCTGTGAATCGGGACACCGGGGAGCTGTTTTT. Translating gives CASSFCESGHRGAVF.

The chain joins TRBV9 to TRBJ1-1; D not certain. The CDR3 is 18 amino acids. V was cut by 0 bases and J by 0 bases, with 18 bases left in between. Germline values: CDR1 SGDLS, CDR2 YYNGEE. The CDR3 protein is CASSVGPHPGSMNTEAFF. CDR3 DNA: TGTGCCAGCAGCGTAGGCCCCCATCCGGGCTCCATGAACACTGAAGCTTTCTTT.